Listed below are T cell receptor beta chains from one sample, sequenced in a study of identical twins. TCRdb ran MiXCR on the 5' RACE reads and lists one entry per CDR3 protein. Of under 250,000 distinct CDR3 sequences detected, 7.5% appear once; the ten largest clones hold under 6.5%. Another study also made use of these data, one on yellow fever vaccine responses in identical twins.

What was sequenced was CD8+ T cells sorted from blood. These receptor sequences come from a woman between 18 and 29 years old in good health. Both conserved end residues are part of each CDR3. Each record gives: J gene, clone size, V gene, D gene, CDR3 protein, CDR3 DNA. D genes are given only for firm matches. Some rows mark clone size as missing; the rest say once, few, many or name a class of expanded clone.

TRBJ1-6 | many | TRBV11-1 | TRBD1 | CASSNRDRGHPGDNSPLHF | TGTGCCAGCAGCAACCGGGACAGGGGGCACCCAGGAGATAATTCACCCCTCCACTTT
TRBJ1-2 | few | TRBV28 | TRBD1 | CASSSPRQGWYGYTF | TGTGCCAGCAGTTCGCCTAGACAGGGATGGTATGGCTACACCTTC
TRBJ2-1 | few | TRBV21-1 | . | CASSKLSSLFSYNEQFF | TGTGCCAGCAGCAAATTAAGCAGTCTATTCTCCTACAATGAGCAGTTCTTC
TRBJ1-1 | few | TRBV13 | . | CASSFRSLNTEAFF | TGTGCCAGCAGCTTTAGGAGCTTGAACACTGAAGCTTTCTTT
TRBJ2-3 | . | TRBV27 | . | CASSTGDTQYF | TGTGCCAGCAGTACAGGGGATACGCAGTATTTT
TRBJ2-2 | many | TRBV5-1 | . | CASSRTYGGRNTGELFF | TGCGCCAGCAGCCGAACATACGGGGGACGGAACACCGGGGAGCTGTTTTTT
TRBJ2-7 | . | TRBV4-2 | TRBD2 | CASSQAASGEQYF | TGTGCCAGCAGCCAAGCGGCTAGCGGCGAGCAGTACTTC
TRBJ1-1 | few | TRBV12-5 | TRBD1 | CASGLTGGGRDTEAFF | TGTGCTAGTGGTTTGACAGGGGGGGGTAGGGACACTGAAGCTTTCTTT
TRBJ1-5 | many | TRBV4-1 | . | CASSQGSQGGQPQHF | TGCGCCAGCAGCCAAGGATCACAGGGCGGACAGCCCCAGCATTTT
TRBJ2-2 | many | TRBV12-3/TRBV12-4 | TRBD1 | CASSPGQGTTNTGELFF | TGTGCCAGCAGCCCAGGACAGGGGACTACGAACACCGGGGAGCTGTTTTTT
TRBJ2-1 | few | TRBV7-9 | . | CASADRPTEQFF | TGTGCCAGCGCGGACCGGCCGACCGAGCAGTTCTTC
TRBJ2-1 | few | TRBV29-1 | TRBD2 | CSAQGLAGRSYNEQFF | TGCAGCGCACAAGGACTAGCGGGAAGATCCTACAATGAGCAGTTCTTC
TRBJ1-2 | . | TRBV13 | TRBD1 | CASSHRQGPNYGYTF | TGTGCCAGCAGCCACCGACAGGGGCCCAACTATGGCTACACCTTC
TRBJ2-5 | few | TRBV7-9 | TRBD1 | CASSGSGQGDSEETQYF | TGTGCCAGCAGCGGGTCGGGACAGGGGGATTCGGAAGAGACCCAGTACTTC
TRBJ2-5 | . | TRBV23-1 | . | CASTVSYPGRSETQYF | TGCGCCAGCACCGTCTCCTATCCGGGACGGTCAGAGACCCAGTACTTC
TRBJ1-6 | . | TRBV4-1 | . | CASSQGDTYNSPLHF | TGCGCCAGCAGCCAAGGGGACACCTATAATTCACCCCTCCACTTT
TRBJ1-2 | once | TRBV6-1 | . | CASRSEAGSYGYTF | TGTGCCAGCAGGAGCGAGGCAGGGTCCTATGGCTACACCTTC
TRBJ2-7 | . | TRBV29-1 | . | CSVVGTSFYEQYF | TGCAGCGTAGTGGGGACTTCCTTTTACGAGCAGTACTTC
TRBJ2-1 | few | TRBV3-1 | . | CATELDNEQFF | TGTGCCACCGAGTTGGACAATGAGCAGTTCTTC
TRBJ2-2 | few | TRBV3-1 | TRBD2 | CASTLTSSGMGPGELFF | TGTGCCAGCACCCTAACCTCTAGCGGGATGGGCCCCGGGGAGCTGTTTTTT
TRBJ2-6 | many | TRBV3-1 | . | CASSQAYSGANVLTF | TGTGCCAGCAGCCAAGCTTACTCTGGGGCCAACGTCCTGACTTTC
TRBJ2-3 | few | TRBV20-1 | . | CSASPTDTQYF | TGCAGTGCTAGTCCTACAGATACGCAGTATTTT
TRBJ2-1 | many | TRBV4-1 | . | CASSQQGPNTYNEQFF | TGCGCCAGCAGCCAACAGGGGCCGAACACCTACAATGAGCAGTTCTTC
TRBJ2-1 | . | TRBV7-9 | . | CASSHGTRRVLSQFF | TGTGCCAGCAGCCATGGGACCCGTCGGGTTCTGTCGCAGTTCTTC
TRBJ2-7 | . | TRBV13 | TRBD1 | CASSWTGQSYEQYF | TGTGCCAGCAGCTGGACAGGGCAATCCTACGAGCAGTACTTC
TRBJ1-5 | many | TRBV10-3 | . | CAISDQVEGQPQHF | TGTGCCATCAGTGATCAAGTGGAGGGCCAGCCCCAGCATTTT
TRBJ2-2 | . | TRBV5-1 | . | CASQTAGELFF | TGCGCCAGTCAAACGGCCGGGGAGCTGTTTTTT
TRBJ1-1 | . | TRBV2 | . | CASSEAPGANTEAFF | TGTGCCAGCAGTGAAGCGCCCGGGGCGAACACTGAAGCTTTCTTT
TRBJ2-2 | . | TRBV12-3/TRBV12-4 | TRBD1 | CASSSGRGLVTGELFF | TGTGCCAGCAGTTCCGGAAGGGGGCTTGTCACCGGGGAGCTGTTTTTT
TRBJ2-1 | . | TRBV4-2 | TRBD2 | CASSQVLRVSGGGHNEQFF | TGTGCCAGCAGCCAAGTTCTAAGGGTTAGCGGGGGGGGACACAATGAGCAGTTCTTC
TRBJ1-6 | . | TRBV12-3/TRBV12-4 | . | CASSTDRQYNSPLHF | TGTGCCAGCAGCACCGACCGACAGTATAATTCACCCCTCCACTTT
TRBJ2-1 | many | TRBV4-2 | TRBD2 | CASSLGLDQYNEQFF | TGTGCCAGCAGCCTGGGACTAGATCAATACAATGAGCAGTTCTTC
TRBJ2-2 | . | TRBV7-6 | . | CASSSRSGHTNTGELFF | TGTGCCAGCAGCAGCCGCTCCGGGCACACCAACACCGGGGAGCTGTTTTTT
TRBJ2-3 | . | TRBV5-5 | TRBD2 | CASSLRGPGLAADTQYF | TGTGCCAGCAGCTTGAGGGGACCGGGACTAGCGGCAGATACGCAGTATTTT
TRBJ1-5 | many | TRBV7-2 | . | CASSLVGRGVAQPQHF | TGTGCCAGCAGCTTAGTGGGCAGGGGAGTGGCTCAGCCCCAGCATTTT
TRBJ2-3 | many | TRBV2 | TRBD2 | CASTGSGGAADTQYF | TGTGCCAGCACCGGTAGCGGGGGGGCCGCAGATACGCAGTATTTT
TRBJ1-5 | . | TRBV27 | . | CAGRYRNQPQHF | TGTGCGGGCAGGTATCGCAATCAGCCCCAGCATTTT
TRBJ2-7 | many | TRBV7-9 | . | CASRPGGFYEQYF | TGTGCCAGCAGACCTGGAGGTTTCTACGAGCAGTACTTC
TRBJ1-5 | many | TRBV12-3/TRBV12-4 | TRBD1 | CASSPEGQGGNQPQHF | TGTGCCAGCAGTCCGGAAGGACAGGGGGGGAATCAGCCCCAGCATTTT
TRBJ2-3 | few | TRBV28 | TRBD2 | CASSFSRGGIYTQYF | TGTGCCAGCAGTTTCTCGCGGGGGGGCATATATACGCAGTATTTT
TRBJ2-5 | many | TRBV29-1 | . | CSVEWGIETQYF | TGCAGCGTTGAGTGGGGGATAGAGACCCAGTACTTC